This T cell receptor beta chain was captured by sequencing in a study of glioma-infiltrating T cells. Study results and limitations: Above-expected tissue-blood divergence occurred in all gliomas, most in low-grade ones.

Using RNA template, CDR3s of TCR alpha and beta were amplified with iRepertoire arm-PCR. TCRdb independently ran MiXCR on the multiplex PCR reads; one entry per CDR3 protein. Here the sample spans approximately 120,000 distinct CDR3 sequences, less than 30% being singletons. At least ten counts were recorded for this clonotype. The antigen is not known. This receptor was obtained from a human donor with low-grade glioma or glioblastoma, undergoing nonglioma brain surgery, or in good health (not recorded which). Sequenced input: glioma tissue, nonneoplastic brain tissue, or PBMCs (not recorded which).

CDR3 amino acids: CASSQEGQGMDTIYF. DNA for the CDR3: TGCGCCAGCAGCCAGGAGGGACAGGGGATGGACACCATATATTTT. The gene calls are TRBV4-1 and TRBJ1-3, with 10 bases identical to TRBD1. The germline CDR1 and CDR2 sequences are MGHRA and YSYEKL. This CDR3 comprises 15 residues. V lost 3 bases to trimming and J lost 8 bases; unmatched junction nucleotides: 7.